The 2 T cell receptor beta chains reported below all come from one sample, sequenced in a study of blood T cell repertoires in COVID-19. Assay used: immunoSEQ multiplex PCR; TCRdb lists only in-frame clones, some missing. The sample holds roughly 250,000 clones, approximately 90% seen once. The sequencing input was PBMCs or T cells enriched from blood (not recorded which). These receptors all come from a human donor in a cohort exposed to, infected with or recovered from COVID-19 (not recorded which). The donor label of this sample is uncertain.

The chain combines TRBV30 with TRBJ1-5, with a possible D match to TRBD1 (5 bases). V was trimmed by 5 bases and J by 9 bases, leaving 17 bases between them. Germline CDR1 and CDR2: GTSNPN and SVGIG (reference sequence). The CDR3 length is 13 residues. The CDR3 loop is CAWSRGGWGPQHF. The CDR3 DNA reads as TGTGCCTGGTCTCGGGGGGGATGGGGGCCCCAGCATTTT.

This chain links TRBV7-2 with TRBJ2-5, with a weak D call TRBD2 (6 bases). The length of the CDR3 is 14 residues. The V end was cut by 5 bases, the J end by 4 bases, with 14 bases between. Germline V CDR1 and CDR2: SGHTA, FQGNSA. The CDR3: CASSQQQRAETQYF. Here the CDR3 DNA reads TGTGCCAGCAGCCAACAGCAGCGGGCAGAGACCCAGTACTTC.